The clone carrying this TCR beta chain has just one count. The data were taken from a study of blood T cell repertoires in COVID-19. Trimming removed 4 bases at V and 0 bases at J, with 13 bases between. The CDR3 is made up of 16 amino acids. Looked up from germline, CDR1 is SNHLY and CDR2 is FYNNEI. Here immunoSEQ multiplex PCR was the method, and the copy in TCRdb shows in-frame clones only, minus some. The sample lists a few hundred thousand clones, over 80% occurring once. The chain links TRBV2 to TRBJ1-3, with a possible D match to TRBD1 (5 bases). This receptor was taken from a woman aged 35 to 49 who had been exposed to COVID-19. Sequencing was carried out using PBMCs or T cells enriched from blood (not recorded which). The CDR3 region has the DNA TGTGCCAGCAGTGTGGGCTCAGGGCGCTCTGGAAACACCATATATTTT. Protein sequence: CASSVGSGRSGNTIYF.